This TCR beta chain comes out of a study of cytomegalovirus exposure and HLA in healthy donors. About the research overall: In a previous analysis, 117 million unique TCR beta sequences were found from 150 million to 200 million T cells.

In the PCR, 60 Vbeta and 13 Jbeta primers were used. This table comes from immunoSEQ multiplex PCR, and its TCRdb copy is limited to in-frame clones, with some not included. This table has roughly 150,000 clones, about 76% appearing once. This clone has only one observation. Its specificity is not known. General observations from the study: Among TCR beta chains, those listed as cytomegalovirus-associated numbered around 180.

This TCR derives from a male donor in good health and CMV-seronegative. Sequences were obtained from PBMCs.

CDR3 coding DNA: TGCGCCAGCAGCAGAAGGGACAGGGGGACTAACACCGGGGAGCTGTTTTTT. Its translation is CASSRRDRGTNTGELFF. The genes are TRBV5-1 and TRBJ2-2; 11 bases fit TRBD1. The ends lost 4 bases at V and 2 bases at J; junction bases unmatched: 7. CDR1 and CDR2 from the germline V gene are SGHRS and YFSETQ. CDR3 size: 17 residues.